This T cell receptor (beta chain) was profiled in a study of T cell repertoires in cytomegalovirus infection. Study-wide context: Public TCR beta signature analysis indicated the presence of both CMV infection and matching HLA type. Findings of the study overall: Within the response measured ex vivo, HLA-C-restricted CMV-specific TCR beta clonotypes were dominant. Totalled public TCR beta family frequency picked out people who carried CMV plus the relevant HLA.

V lost 5 bases and J lost 9, with 11 bases in between. The germline gives CDR1 MDHEN, CDR2 SYDVKM. The CDR3 extends over 12 amino acids. This clonotype was seen more than once but under ten times. Antigen specificity is unknown. TCRdb analysed the reads with MiXCR anew, one entry per CDR3 protein. This table holds around 490,000 distinct CDR3 sequences, 26% found once. This clonotype was obtained from a human donor in good health (CMV status not recorded). Some clones in this sample may be carry-over from other donors' samples. Material for sequencing was PBMCs. J is TRBJ2-1 and V is TRBV28; unclear D gene. CDR3 loop: CASSIPLAEQFF. The CDR3 region has the DNA TGTGCCAGCAGTATACCCCTCGCTGAGCAGTTCTTC.